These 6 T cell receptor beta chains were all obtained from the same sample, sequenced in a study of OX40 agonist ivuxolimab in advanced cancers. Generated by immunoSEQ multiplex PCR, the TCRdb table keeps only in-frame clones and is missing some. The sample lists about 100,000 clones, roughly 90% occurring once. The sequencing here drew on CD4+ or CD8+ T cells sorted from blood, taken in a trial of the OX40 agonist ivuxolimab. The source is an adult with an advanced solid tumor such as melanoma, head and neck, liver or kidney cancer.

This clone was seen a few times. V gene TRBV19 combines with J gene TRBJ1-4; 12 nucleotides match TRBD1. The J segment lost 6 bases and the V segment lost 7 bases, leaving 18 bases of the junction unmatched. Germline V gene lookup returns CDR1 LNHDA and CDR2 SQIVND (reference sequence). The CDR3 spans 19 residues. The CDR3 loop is CASNKRGQGAPRRYEKLFF. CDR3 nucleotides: TGTGCCAGTAATAAAAGGGGACAGGGGGCTCCACGAAGGTATGAAAAACTGTTTTTT. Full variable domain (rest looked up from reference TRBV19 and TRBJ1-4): DGGITQSPKYLFRKEGQNVTLSCEQNLNHDAMYWYRQDPGQGLRLIYYSQIVNDFQKGDIAEGYSVSREKKESFPLTVTSAQKNPTAFYLCASNKRGQGAPRRYEKLFFGSGTQLSVL.

The CDR3 region is CASRETVQYTGELFF. The CDR3 DNA reads as TGTGCCAGCAGGGAGACGGTCCAGTACACCGGGGAGCTGTTTTTT. The chain carries TRBV2 and TRBJ2-2; D is undetermined. Germline assignment: CDR1 SNHLY and CDR2 FYNNEI. Trimming shortened V by 6 bases and J by 3 bases, and 14 bases separated the two germline ends. The CDR3 is 15 amino acids.

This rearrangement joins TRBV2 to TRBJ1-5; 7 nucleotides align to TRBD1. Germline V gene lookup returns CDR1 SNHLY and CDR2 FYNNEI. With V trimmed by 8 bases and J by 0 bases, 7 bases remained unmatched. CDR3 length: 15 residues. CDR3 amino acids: CASLRDSNSNQPQHF. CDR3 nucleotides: TGTGCCAGCCTCCGGGACAGTAATAGCAATCAGCCCCAGCATTTT.

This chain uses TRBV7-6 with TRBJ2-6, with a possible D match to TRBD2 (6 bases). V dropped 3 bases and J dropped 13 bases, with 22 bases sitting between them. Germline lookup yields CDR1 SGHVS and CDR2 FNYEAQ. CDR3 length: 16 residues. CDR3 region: CASSLSLDGSGQVLTF. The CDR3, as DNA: TGTGCCAGCAGCTTGAGCCTTGACGGGAGTGGCCAAGTCCTGACTTTC.

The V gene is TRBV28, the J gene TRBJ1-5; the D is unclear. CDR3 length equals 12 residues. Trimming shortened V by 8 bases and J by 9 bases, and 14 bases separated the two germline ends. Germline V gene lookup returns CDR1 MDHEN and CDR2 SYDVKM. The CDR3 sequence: CASRPSVWPQHF. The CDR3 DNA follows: TGTGCCAGCCGGCCCTCCGTCTGGCCCCAGCATTTT.

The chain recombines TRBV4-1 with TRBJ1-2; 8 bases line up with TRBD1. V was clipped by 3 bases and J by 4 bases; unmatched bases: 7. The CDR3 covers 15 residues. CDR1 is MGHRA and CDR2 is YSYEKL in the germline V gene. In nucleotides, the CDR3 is TGCGCCAGCAGCCACCAACCAACAGGGGGCTATGGCTACACCTTC. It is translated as CASSHQPTGGYGYTF.